This T cell receptor beta chain was captured in a study of blood T cell repertoires in COVID-19. In the study overall: The samples span acute and convalescent COVID-19 from the United States, Italy and Spain. From T cells, B-cell-depleted T cells, or PBMCs came the material, which was cDNA or gDNA.

CDR3 length equals 14 residues. Looked up from germline, CDR1 is MRHNA and CDR2 is SNTAGT. V dropped 6 bases and J dropped 2; count of bases not matched to a gene: 6. The count of this clone is one. Original methodology: Reference gene primer amplification gave estimated nucleated cell counts. The assay was immunoSEQ multiplex PCR, and TCRdb's table has in-frame clones only and misses some. Clone size and V and J calls were adopted from that table, with D and trimming inferred from the DNA. The sample carries some 78,000 clones, about nine tenths recorded once. The receptor's source is a man aged 50-59 years with active or convalescent COVID-19. This chain connects TRBV6-4 to TRBJ1-1; TRBD1 matches 7 bases. The sample consisted of peripheral blood. The CDR3: CASSRQGGNTEAFF. CDR3 nucleotides: TGTGCCAGCAGCAGACAGGGTGGAAACACTGAAGCTTTCTTT.